This T cell receptor beta chain emerged from a study of technical replicates of blood from a few donors. The table came from immunoSEQ multiplex PCR; TCRdb's copy has only in-frame clones and leaves some out. The sample carries some 14,000 clones, around 75% recorded once. There are 14 residues in the CDR3. Per the germline V gene, CDR1 is MDHEN and CDR2 is SYDVKM. With 7 bases removed from V and 0 bases from J, the gap between germline ends came to 13 bases. The sequence was obtained from a human donor in good health. The chain carries TRBV28 and TRBJ2-7, with D hard to call. Material: PBMCs. CDR3 sequence reads: CASTVSASSYEQYF. CDR3 DNA sequence: TGTGCCAGCACCGTGAGCGCGAGCTCCTACGAGCAGTACTTC.